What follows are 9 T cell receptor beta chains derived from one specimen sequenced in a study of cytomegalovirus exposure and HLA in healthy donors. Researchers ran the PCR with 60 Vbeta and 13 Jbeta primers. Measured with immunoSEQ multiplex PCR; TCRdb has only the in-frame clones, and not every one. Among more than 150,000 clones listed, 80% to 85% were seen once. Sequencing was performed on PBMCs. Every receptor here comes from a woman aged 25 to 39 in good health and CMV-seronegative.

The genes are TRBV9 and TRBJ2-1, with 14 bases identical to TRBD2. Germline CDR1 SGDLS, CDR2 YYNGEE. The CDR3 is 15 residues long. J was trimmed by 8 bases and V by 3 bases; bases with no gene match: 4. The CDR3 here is CASSAGTSGSHEQFF. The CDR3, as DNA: TGTGCCAGCAGCGCAGGGACTAGCGGGAGTCATGAGCAGTTCTTC.

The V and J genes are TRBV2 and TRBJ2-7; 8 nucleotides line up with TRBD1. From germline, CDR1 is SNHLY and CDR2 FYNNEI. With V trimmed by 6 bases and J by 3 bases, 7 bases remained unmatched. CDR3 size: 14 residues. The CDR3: CASSKDRAYYEQYF. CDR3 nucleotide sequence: TGTGCCAGCAGCAAGGACAGGGCTTACTACGAGCAGTACTTC. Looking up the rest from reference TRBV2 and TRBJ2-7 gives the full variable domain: EPEVTQTPSHQVTQMGQEVILRCVPISNHLYFYWYRQILGQKVEFLVSFYNNEISEKSEIFDDQFSVERPDGSNFTLKIRSTKLEDSAMYFCASSKDRAYYEQYFGPGTRLTVT.

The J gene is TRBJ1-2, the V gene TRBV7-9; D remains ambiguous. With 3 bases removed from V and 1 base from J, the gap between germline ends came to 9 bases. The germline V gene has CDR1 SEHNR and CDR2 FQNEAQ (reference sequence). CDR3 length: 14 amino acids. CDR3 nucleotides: TGTGCCAGCAGCTTTGGGGAGGGTAACTATGGCTACACCTTC. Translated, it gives CASSFGEGNYGYTF.

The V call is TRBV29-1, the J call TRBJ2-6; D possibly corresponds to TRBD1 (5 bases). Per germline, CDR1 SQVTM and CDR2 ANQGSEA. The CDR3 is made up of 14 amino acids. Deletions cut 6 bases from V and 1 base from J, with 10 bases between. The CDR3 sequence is CSVGTGSGANVLTF. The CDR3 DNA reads TGCAGCGTCGGAACAGGTTCTGGGGCCAACGTCCTGACTTTC.

DNA of the CDR3: TGTGCCACCAAGACAGGGCGAAACACCGGGGAGCTGTTTTTT. Translated, it gives CATKTGRNTGELFF. The chain links TRBV19 to TRBJ2-2; 7 bases are a match to TRBD1. This CDR3 is built from 14 residues. Trimming at V came to 10 bases and at J to 2 bases, leaving 7 bases not matched to a gene. Germline values: CDR1 LNHDA, CDR2 SQIVND (reference sequence). Variable domain in full (rest from reference TRBV19 and TRBJ2-2): DGGITQSPKYLFRKEGQNVTLSCEQNLNHDAMYWYRQDPGQGLRLIYYSQIVNDFQKGDIAEGYSVSREKKESFPLTVTSAQKNPTAFYLCATKTGRNTGELFFGEGSRLTVL.

CDR3 residues: CASSPLGLENTGELFF. In nucleotides, the CDR3 is TGCGCCAGCAGCCCCTTGGGACTAGAGAACACCGGGGAGCTGTTTTTT. The chain employs TRBV4-3 and TRBJ2-2; 8 nucleotides line up with TRBD2. CDR1 LGHNA and CDR2 YSLEER come from the germline V gene. The CDR3 is 16 residues long. The V segment lost 4 bases and the J segment 1 base; nucleotides outside the gene matches: 5.

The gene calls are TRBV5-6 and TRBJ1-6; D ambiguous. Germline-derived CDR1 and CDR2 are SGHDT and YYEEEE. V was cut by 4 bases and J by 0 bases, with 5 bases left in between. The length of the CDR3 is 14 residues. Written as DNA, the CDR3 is TGTGCCAGCAGCCCCTACTCCTATAATTCACCCCTCCACTTT. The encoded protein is CASSPYSYNSPLHF.

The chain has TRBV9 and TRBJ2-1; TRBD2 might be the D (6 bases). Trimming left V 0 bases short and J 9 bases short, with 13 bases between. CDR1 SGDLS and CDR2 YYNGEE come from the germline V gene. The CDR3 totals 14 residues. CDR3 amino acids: CASSVELLAIEQFF. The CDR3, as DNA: TGTGCCAGCAGCGTAGAGTTACTAGCAATTGAGCAGTTCTTC.

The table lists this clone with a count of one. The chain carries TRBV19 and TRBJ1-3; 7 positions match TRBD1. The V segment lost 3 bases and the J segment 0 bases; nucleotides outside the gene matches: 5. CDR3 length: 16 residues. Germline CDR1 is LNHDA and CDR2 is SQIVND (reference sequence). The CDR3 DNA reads TGTGCCAGTAGTATGGAGGGACAGTCCTCTGGAAACACCATATATTTT. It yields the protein CASSMEGQSSGNTIYF.